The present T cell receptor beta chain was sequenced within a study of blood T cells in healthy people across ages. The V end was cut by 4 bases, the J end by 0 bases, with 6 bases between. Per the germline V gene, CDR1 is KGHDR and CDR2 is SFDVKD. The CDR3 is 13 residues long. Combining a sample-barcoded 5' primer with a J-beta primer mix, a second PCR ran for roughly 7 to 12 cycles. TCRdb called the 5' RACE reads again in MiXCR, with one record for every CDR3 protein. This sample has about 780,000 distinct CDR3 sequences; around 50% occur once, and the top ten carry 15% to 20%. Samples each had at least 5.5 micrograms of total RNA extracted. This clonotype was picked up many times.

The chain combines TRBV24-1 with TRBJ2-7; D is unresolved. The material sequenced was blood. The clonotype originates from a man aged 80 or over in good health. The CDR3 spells CATSDNFSYEQYF. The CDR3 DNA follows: TGTGCCACCAGTGACAACTTCTCCTACGAGCAGTACTTC.